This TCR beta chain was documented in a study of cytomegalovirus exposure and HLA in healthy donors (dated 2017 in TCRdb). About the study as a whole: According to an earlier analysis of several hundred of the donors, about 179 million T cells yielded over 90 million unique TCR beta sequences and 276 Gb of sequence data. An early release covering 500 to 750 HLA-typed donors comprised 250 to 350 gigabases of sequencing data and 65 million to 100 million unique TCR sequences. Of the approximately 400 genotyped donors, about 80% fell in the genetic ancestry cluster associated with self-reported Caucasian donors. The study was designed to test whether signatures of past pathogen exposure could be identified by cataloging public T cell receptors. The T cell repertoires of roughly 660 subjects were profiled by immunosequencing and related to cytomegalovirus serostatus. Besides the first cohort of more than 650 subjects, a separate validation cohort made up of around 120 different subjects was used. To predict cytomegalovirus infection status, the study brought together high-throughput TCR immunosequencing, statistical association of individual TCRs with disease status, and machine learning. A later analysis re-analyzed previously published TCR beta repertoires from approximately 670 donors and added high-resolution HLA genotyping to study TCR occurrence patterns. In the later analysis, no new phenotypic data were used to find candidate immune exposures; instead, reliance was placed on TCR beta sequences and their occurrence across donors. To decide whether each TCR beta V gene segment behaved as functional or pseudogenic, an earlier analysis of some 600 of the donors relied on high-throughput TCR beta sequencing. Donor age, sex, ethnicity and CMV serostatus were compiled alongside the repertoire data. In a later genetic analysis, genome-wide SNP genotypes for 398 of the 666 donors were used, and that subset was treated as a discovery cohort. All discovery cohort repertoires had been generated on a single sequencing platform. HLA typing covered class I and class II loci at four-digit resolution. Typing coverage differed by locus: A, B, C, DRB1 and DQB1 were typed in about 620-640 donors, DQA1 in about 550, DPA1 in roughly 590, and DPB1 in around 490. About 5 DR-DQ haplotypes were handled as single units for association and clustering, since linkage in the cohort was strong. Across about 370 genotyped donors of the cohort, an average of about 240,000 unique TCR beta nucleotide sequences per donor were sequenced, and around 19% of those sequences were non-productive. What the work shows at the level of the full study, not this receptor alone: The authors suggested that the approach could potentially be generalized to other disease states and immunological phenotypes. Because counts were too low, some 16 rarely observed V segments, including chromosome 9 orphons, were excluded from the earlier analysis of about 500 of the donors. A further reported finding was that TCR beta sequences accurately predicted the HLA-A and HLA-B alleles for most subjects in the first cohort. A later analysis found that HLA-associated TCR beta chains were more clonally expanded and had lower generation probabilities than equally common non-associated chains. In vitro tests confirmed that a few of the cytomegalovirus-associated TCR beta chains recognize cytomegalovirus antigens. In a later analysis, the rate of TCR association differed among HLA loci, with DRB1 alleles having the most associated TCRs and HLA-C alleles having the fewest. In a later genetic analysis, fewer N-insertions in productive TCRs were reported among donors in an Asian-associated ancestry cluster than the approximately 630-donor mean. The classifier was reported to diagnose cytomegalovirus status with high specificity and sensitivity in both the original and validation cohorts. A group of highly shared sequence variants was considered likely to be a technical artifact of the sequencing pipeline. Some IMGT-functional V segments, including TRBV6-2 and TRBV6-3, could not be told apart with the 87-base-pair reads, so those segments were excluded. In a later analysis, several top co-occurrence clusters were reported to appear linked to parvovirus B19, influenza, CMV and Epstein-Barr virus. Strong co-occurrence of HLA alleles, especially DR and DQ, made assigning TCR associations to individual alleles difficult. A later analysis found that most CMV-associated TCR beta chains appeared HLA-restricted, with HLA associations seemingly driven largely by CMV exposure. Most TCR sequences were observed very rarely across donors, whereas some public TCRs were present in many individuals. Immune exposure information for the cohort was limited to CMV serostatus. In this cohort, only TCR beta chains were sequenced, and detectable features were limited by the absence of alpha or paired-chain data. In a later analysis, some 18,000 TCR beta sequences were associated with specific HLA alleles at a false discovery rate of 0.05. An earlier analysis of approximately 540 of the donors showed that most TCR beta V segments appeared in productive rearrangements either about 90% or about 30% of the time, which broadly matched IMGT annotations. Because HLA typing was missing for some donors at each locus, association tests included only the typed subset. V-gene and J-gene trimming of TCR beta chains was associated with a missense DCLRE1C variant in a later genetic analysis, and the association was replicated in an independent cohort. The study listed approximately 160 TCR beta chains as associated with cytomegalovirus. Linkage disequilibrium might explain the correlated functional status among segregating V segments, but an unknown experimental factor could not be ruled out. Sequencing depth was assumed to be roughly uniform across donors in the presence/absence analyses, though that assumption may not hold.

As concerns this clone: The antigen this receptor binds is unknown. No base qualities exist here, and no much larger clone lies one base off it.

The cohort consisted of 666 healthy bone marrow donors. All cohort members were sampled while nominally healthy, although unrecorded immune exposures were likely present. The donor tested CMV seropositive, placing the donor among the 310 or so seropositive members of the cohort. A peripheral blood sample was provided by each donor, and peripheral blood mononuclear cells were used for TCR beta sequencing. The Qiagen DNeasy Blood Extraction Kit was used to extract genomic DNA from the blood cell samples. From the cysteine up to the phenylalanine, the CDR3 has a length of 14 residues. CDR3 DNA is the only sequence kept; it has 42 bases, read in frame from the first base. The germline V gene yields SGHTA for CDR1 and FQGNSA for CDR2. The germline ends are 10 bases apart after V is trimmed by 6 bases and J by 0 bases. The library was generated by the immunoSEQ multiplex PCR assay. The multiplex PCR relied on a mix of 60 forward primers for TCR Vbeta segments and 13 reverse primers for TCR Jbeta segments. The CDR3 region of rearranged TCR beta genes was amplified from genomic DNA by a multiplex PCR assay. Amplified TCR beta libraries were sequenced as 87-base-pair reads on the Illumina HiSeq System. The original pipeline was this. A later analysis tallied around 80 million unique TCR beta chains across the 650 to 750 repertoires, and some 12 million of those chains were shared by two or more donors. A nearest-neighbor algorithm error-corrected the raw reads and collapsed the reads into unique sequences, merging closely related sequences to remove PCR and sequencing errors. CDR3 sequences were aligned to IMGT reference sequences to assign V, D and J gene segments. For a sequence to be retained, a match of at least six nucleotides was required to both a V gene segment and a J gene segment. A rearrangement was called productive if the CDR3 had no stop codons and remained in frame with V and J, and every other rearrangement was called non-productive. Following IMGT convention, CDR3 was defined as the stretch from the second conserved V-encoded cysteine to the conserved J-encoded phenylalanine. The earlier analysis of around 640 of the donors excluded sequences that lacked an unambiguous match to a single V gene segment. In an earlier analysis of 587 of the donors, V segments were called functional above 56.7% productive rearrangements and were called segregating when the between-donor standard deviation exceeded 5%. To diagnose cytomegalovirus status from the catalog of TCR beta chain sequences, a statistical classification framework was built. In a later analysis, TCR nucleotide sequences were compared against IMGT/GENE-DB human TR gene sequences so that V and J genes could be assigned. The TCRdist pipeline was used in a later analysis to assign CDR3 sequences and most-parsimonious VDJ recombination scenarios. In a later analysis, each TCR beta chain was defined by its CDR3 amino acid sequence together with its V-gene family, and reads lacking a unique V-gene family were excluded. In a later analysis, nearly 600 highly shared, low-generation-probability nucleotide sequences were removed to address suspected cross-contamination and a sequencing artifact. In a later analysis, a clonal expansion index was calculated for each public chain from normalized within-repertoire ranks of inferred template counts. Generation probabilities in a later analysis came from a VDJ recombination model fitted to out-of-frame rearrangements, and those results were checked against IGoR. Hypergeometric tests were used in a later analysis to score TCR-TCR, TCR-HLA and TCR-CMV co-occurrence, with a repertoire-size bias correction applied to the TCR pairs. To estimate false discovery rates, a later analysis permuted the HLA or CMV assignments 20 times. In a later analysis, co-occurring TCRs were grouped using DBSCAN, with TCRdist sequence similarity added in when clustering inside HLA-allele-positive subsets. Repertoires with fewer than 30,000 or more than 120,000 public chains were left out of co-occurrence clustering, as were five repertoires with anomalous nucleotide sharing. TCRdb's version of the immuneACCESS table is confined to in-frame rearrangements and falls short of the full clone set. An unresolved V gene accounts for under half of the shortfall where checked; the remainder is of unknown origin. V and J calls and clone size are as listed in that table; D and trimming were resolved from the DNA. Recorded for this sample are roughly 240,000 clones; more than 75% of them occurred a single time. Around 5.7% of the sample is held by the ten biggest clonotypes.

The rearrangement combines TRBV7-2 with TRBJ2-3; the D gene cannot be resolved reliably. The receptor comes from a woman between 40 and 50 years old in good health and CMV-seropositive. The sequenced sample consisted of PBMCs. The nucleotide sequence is TGTGCCAGCAGTTTCGTATCGAGCACAGATACGCAGTATTTT. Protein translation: CASSFVSSTDTQYF.